A selection of T cell receptor beta chains follows, all from one sample in a study of cytomegalovirus exposure and HLA in healthy donors. Using immunoSEQ multiplex PCR, the repertoire was profiled, and TCRdb retains in-frame clones only, with some absent. The table lists approximately 160,000 clones, roughly 73% of them singletons. Sequenced material: PBMCs. These TCRs come from a male donor in good health and CMV-seronegative. The CDR3 runs from the conserved cysteine through the conserved F or W. The D gene is left open where the match is weak. Clone size is stated in some rows and not others, as once, few, many or a class when expanded.

abundance: .
v_gene: TRBV5-1
d_gene: .
CDR3aa: CASSLSTGLGYGYTF

abundance: few
v_gene: TRBV7-6
d_gene: TRBD1
CDR3aa: CASSLTGTGLSGANVLTF

abundance: .
v_gene: TRBV5-6
d_gene: .
CDR3aa: CASSFLEQAGELFF

abundance: few
v_gene: TRBV5-4
d_gene: .
CDR3aa: CASSLKIGNTEAFF

abundance: .
v_gene: TRBV19
d_gene: TRBD1
CDR3aa: CASSFSTGENEKLFF

abundance: once
v_gene: TRBV7-2
d_gene: .
CDR3aa: CASSLAYRTNTGELFF

abundance: once
v_gene: TRBV29-1
d_gene: TRBD2
CDR3aa: CSVEDGTRDSTDTQYF

abundance: .
v_gene: TRBV6-5
d_gene: .
CDR3aa: CASSYIANTEAFF

abundance: .
v_gene: TRBV5-8
d_gene: .
CDR3aa: CASSHSHSPLHF

abundance: .
v_gene: TRBV1
d_gene: .
CDR3aa: CTSSQAELGNPGNSSYNEQFF

abundance: once
v_gene: TRBV9
d_gene: .
CDR3aa: CASSVGGQGETQYF

abundance: .
v_gene: TRBV13
d_gene: TRBD1
CDR3aa: CASSLRTGRETQYF

abundance: .
v_gene: TRBV5-5
d_gene: TRBD1
CDR3aa: CASRTGTGAVNTEAFF

abundance: few
v_gene: TRBV11-1
d_gene: TRBD1
CDR3aa: CASSSGQGVNEQFF

abundance: .
v_gene: TRBV7-9
d_gene: TRBD1
CDR3aa: CASSPRDRAYEQYF

abundance: .
v_gene: TRBV5-1
d_gene: TRBD1
CDR3aa: CASSFGGTARQNYGYTF

abundance: once
v_gene: TRBV9
d_gene: TRBD2
CDR3aa: CASSGTSGRDFGGQFF

abundance: once
v_gene: TRBV2
d_gene: .
CDR3aa: CASMLGEKLFF

abundance: few
v_gene: TRBV25-1
d_gene: .
CDR3aa: CASKWQEKLFF

abundance: .
v_gene: TRBV6-5
d_gene: .
CDR3aa: CASSPTVTTHQPQHF

abundance: .
v_gene: TRBV4-3
d_gene: TRBD1
CDR3aa: CASSQGGQGKETQYF

abundance: few
v_gene: TRBV2
d_gene: .
CDR3aa: CASSYSSTDTQYF

abundance: .
v_gene: TRBV9
d_gene: TRBD2
CDR3aa: CASSVNSGLQFF

abundance: few
v_gene: TRBV18
d_gene: .
CDR3aa: CASSAGQTGIAEPQHF

abundance: .
v_gene: TRBV5-8
d_gene: .
CDR3aa: CASSLSPSGYTF

abundance: .
v_gene: TRBV7-9
d_gene: .
CDR3aa: CASSFEGEIDIQYF

abundance: few
v_gene: TRBV7-2
d_gene: .
CDR3aa: CASSFGQLNTEAFF

abundance: .
v_gene: TRBV7-7
d_gene: .
CDR3aa: CASSLDTGLGYEQYF

abundance: .
v_gene: TRBV5-1
d_gene: .
CDR3aa: CASSLPSGTDTQYF

abundance: .
v_gene: TRBV4-1
d_gene: TRBD2
CDR3aa: CASSQDLAGGFGEQFF

abundance: few
v_gene: TRBV13
d_gene: .
CDR3aa: CASSRGGGHDEQFF

abundance: .
v_gene: TRBV5-1
d_gene: TRBD2
CDR3aa: CASSLAAGGPNEQFF

abundance: .
v_gene: TRBV11-2
d_gene: .
CDR3aa: CASSLGLAGTYNEQFF

abundance: .
v_gene: TRBV28
d_gene: .
CDR3aa: CASGGTVNTEAFF

abundance: .
v_gene: TRBV2
d_gene: .
CDR3aa: CASSSQRDTQYF

abundance: .
v_gene: TRBV19
d_gene: .
CDR3aa: CASNFGGTVNEQFF

abundance: .
v_gene: TRBV5-1
d_gene: TRBD1
CDR3aa: CASSLAGAVGTVSYEQYF

abundance: .
v_gene: TRBV30
d_gene: .
CDR3aa: CAWTPALAFHEQYF

abundance: few
v_gene: TRBV19
d_gene: .
CDR3aa: CASSLTGLTYQETQYF

abundance: .
v_gene: TRBV6-6
d_gene: .
CDR3aa: CASSPGGPGDGYTF

abundance: .
v_gene: TRBV7-9
d_gene: .
CDR3aa: CASSLVQGMNTEAFF

abundance: .
v_gene: TRBV18
d_gene: .
CDR3aa: CASSRQIQYNEQFF

abundance: once
v_gene: TRBV9
d_gene: TRBD1
CDR3aa: CASGKRQGYTGELFF

abundance: .
v_gene: TRBV4-1
d_gene: .
CDR3aa: CASSQAPGARAYEQYF

abundance: few
v_gene: TRBV6-5
d_gene: .
CDR3aa: CARTSSYNEQFF

abundance: .
v_gene: TRBV19
d_gene: .
CDR3aa: CASRTLRGPTANEKLFF

abundance: .
v_gene: TRBV6-5
d_gene: .
CDR3aa: CASSRQGLTDTQYF

abundance: .
v_gene: TRBV7-3
d_gene: TRBD2
CDR3aa: CASSLSGGGAKTQYF

abundance: once
v_gene: TRBV7-2
d_gene: TRBD1
CDR3aa: CASSRDRSYEQYF

abundance: .
v_gene: TRBV28
d_gene: .
CDR3aa: CASLVVGSSYEQYF

abundance: once
v_gene: TRBV7-2
d_gene: .
CDR3aa: CASSFSRNQPQHF

abundance: .
v_gene: TRBV9
d_gene: TRBD2
CDR3aa: CASSPRGGSTDTQYF

abundance: few
v_gene: TRBV18
d_gene: .
CDR3aa: CASSPAGEQFF

abundance: .
v_gene: TRBV6-1
d_gene: .
CDR3aa: CASSEAGRGTQYF

abundance: .
v_gene: TRBV6-6
d_gene: TRBD2
CDR3aa: CASKPRGGANTGELFF

abundance: .
v_gene: TRBV10-3
d_gene: TRBD1
CDR3aa: CAIRTGSSMNTEAFF

abundance: .
v_gene: TRBV15
d_gene: TRBD1
CDR3aa: CATSGQARQGDTGELFF

abundance: .
v_gene: TRBV9
d_gene: TRBD1
CDR3aa: CASSPRQGENTEAFF

abundance: .
v_gene: TRBV13
d_gene: TRBD1
CDR3aa: CASSFPPGQGAGGLSYEQYF

abundance: .
v_gene: TRBV9
d_gene: .
CDR3aa: CASSVGGGGVDEQFF